This record concerns one T cell receptor (beta chain) sequence. Its antigen specificity is not known. The input lacks base qualities; no much larger clone sits a single base away. The data derive from a study of T cell responses to AZD1222 COVID-19 vaccine (dated by TCRdb to the early 2020s). Background on the whole study: AZD1222 recipients given second doses at about 4 weeks or at about 12 weeks were pooled, since spike-specific TCR depth and breadth were not found to differ between the two schedules. Enrollment into the trials was organized by age into subgroups of 18-55, 56-69 and 70-plus years, and those subgroups contained approximately 150, 30 and 60 TCR-sequenced participants, respectively. TCR sequencing covered more than 230 trial participants: 207 given two doses of AZD1222 and 26 given two doses of MenACWY control vaccine.

CDR1 and CDR2 are drawn from the germline V gene: SGHRS, YFSETQ. The V and J ends are trimmed by 0 bases and 4 bases, leaving 10 bases between them. Reading from cysteine to phenylalanine, the CDR3 counts 14 amino acids. Of all the DNA, just the CDR3 is kept, 42 bases in frame from base 1. The CDR3 regions of human TCRbeta chains were analyzed by immunosequencing. The published analysis was carried out like this. Repertoire TCRs were matched against a reference library of SARS-CoV-2-specific TCRs generated with the MIRA antigen-specificity platform. Breadth meant the fraction of unique TCRs that were SARS-CoV-2-associated, whereas depth meant the fraction of total T cells that were SARS-CoV-2-associated. Using the MIRA data, every spike-specific TCR was mapped to the spike region that the TCR reacted to and assigned to either a CD4 or a CD8 class. Log10-transformed breadth and depth values were compared by one-way ANOVA with Sidak's multiple comparisons tests. TCRdb provides this immuneACCESS table in a form limited to in-frame rearrangements. Some clones are lacking; in checked studies, under half of them reflect an unresolved V gene, and why the rest are absent is not known. Clone size and the V and J calls come from that table; the DNA yielded D and trimming. The sample table holds about 120,000 clones, of which around 90% were seen once. Jointly, the top ten make up roughly 8.9% of the sample.

Beyond this particular receptor, the publication reports: Spike-specific TCR breadth and depth rose significantly after two AZD1222 doses compared with day 0 and with MenACWY recipients. Participants were mostly white British and included more females than males, and it was suggested by the authors that clonal diversity may have been underestimated. In the small 56-69-year group, the increase in depth fell short of significance, most likely because of low power. Because no samples from the day 14 peak response were available, repertoires could be characterized only after the peak T cell response. Nearly half of unique spike-specific TCRs reportedly recognized epitopes outside regions mutated in the B.1.351 and B.1.1.7 variants. Conclusions about previously exposed vaccinees are limited, since just a handful of AZD1222 recipients were seropositive for SARS-CoV-2 at baseline. CD4 TCRs associated with the vaccine covered the entire spike protein, and the dominant responses were in regions 160-218 and 743-854.

This specimen's time point label, per the study, means: baseline before first vaccination. Samples from vaccinated people were obtained from the UK trials COV001 and COV002, which included a single-blind randomized controlled phase 2/3 trial of AZD1222 (ChAdOx1 nCoV-19) in healthy adults. For TCRbeta chain sequencing, PBMC samples from trial participants were taken at day 0 and at day 28 after the second dose. Sequences were derived from peripheral blood, sampled on day 0 of AZD1222 vaccination. Rearrangement joined TRBV5-1 to TRBJ1-1; 6 matching bases give a weak D call of TRBD1. The TCR was taken from an adult in good health. The CDR3 protein: CASSLDGGGTEAFF. The sequence in DNA is TGCGCCAGCAGCTTGGACGGAGGGGGCACTGAAGCTTTCTTT.